This entry is about one T cell receptor (beta chain). Antigen unknown. This sample stems from a study of cytomegalovirus exposure and HLA in healthy donors. Study-level results: Many donors carried some public TCRs, although rarity characterized most TCR sequences.

PCR amplification relied on 60 Vbeta primers (plus 13 Jbeta primers). Only in-frame clones appear in the TCRdb table, and some are missing; sequencing was by immunoSEQ multiplex PCR. This sample has about 160,000 clones, with approximately 80% found just once. This clonotype was sampled from a middle-aged woman in good health and CMV-seropositive. Material for sequencing was PBMCs.

CDR3 protein: CATSRDIGVFIEAFF. The CDR3 DNA follows: TGTGCCACCAGCAGAGATATAGGGGTATTCATTGAAGCTTTCTTT. The chain couples TRBV15 to TRBJ1-1; D possibly corresponds to TRBD1 (5 bases). Per germline, CDR1 LNHNV and CDR2 YYDKDF (reference sequence). The CDR3 consists of 15 residues. The V gene lost 0 bases and the J gene lost 7 bases, with 15 bases spanning the gap. The whole variable domain, filled in from reference TRBV15 and TRBJ1-1, reads DAMVIQNPRYQVTQFGKPVTLSCSQTLNHNVMYWYQQKSSQAPKLLFHYYDKDFNNEADTPDNFQSRRPNTSFCFLDIRSPGLGDTAMYLCATSRDIGVFIEAFFGQGTRLTVV.